This TCR beta chain was recorded in a study of blood T cell repertoires in COVID-19. Study background: Acute-phase and convalescent COVID-19 samples originated in the United States, Italy and Spain.

Only in-frame clones appear in the TCRdb table, and some are missing; sequencing was by immunoSEQ multiplex PCR. The data show fewer than 250,000 clones, with about 82% seen just once and roughly 5.2% held by the top ten. CDR3 length: 17 residues. Germline V gene lookup returns CDR1 LGHDT and CDR2 YNNKEL (reference sequence). J lost 5 bases, V lost 4 bases, and 12 bases had no gene match. The receptor was isolated from a woman aged 80 or over with COVID-19, enrolled during active disease. V usage is TRBV3-1 (or the pseudogene TRBV3-2) and J usage is TRBJ2-3; 10 bases map to TRBD2. Sequencing input: peripheral blood. The CDR3 nucleotides are TGTGCCAGCAGCCTCAAGGGGTCTAGCGGGGGTAAAGATACGCAGTATTTT. This encodes CASSLKGSSGGKDTQYF.